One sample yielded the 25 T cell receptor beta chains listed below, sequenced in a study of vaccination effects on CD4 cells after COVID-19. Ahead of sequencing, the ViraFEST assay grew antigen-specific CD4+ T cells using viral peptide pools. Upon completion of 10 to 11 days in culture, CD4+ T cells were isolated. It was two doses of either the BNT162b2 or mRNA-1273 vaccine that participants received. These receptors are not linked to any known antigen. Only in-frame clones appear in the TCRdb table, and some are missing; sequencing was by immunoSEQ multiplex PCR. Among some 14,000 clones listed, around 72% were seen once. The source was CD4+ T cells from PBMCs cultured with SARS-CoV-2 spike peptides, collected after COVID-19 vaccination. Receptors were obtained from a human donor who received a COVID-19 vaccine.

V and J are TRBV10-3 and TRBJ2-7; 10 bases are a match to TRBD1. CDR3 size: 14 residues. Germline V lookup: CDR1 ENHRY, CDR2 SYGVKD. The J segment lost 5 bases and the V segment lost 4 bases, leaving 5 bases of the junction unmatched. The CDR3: CAISGPGQGNEQYF. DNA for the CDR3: TGTGCCATCAGTGGTCCGGGACAGGGGAACGAGCAGTACTTC.

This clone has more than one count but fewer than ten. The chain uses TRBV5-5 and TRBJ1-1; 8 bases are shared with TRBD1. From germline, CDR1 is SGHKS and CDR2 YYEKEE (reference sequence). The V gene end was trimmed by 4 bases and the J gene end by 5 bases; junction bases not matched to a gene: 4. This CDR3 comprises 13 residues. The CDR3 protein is CASSHTGGTEAFF. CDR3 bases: TGTGCCAGCAGCCACACAGGGGGAACTGAAGCTTTCTTT. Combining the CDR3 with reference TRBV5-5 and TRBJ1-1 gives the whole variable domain DAGVTQSPTHLIKTRGQQVTLRCSPISGHKSVSWYQQVLGQGPQFIFQYYEKEERGRGNFPDRFSARQFPNYSSELNVNALLLGDSALYLCASSHTGGTEAFFGQGTRLTVV.

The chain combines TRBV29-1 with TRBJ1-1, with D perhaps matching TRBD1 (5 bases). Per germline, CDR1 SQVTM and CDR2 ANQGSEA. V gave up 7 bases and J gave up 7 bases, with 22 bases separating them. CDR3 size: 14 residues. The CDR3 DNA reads TGCAGCGCCCACTCCGGGGGAGGGGCCGATGAAGCTTTCTTT. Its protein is CSAHSGGGADEAFF.

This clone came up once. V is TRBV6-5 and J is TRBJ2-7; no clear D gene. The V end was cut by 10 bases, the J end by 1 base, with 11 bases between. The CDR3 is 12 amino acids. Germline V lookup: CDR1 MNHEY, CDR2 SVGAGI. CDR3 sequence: CATTRYSYEQYF. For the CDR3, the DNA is TGTGCCACCACCAGGTATTCCTACGAGCAGTACTTC.

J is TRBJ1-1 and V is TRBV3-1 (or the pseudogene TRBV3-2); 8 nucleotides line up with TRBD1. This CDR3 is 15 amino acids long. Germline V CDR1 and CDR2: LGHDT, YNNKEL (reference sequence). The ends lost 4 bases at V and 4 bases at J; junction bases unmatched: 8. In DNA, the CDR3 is TGTGCCAGCAGCCGAGTATCAGGGGGCGGCACTGAAGCTTTCTTT. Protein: CASSRVSGGGTEAFF.

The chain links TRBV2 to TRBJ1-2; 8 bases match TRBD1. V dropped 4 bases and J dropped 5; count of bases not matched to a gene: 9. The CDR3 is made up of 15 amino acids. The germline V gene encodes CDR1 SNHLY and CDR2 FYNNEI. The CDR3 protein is CASSGLRGRSYGYTF. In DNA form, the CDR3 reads TGTGCCAGCAGTGGTCTCAGGGGGCGAAGTTATGGCTACACCTTC.

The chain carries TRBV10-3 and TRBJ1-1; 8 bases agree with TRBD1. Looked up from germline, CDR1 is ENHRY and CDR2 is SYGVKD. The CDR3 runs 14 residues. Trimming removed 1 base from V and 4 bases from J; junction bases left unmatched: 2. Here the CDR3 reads CAISEYTGGTEAFF. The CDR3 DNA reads TGTGCCATCAGTGAGTACACAGGGGGCACTGAAGCTTTCTTT.

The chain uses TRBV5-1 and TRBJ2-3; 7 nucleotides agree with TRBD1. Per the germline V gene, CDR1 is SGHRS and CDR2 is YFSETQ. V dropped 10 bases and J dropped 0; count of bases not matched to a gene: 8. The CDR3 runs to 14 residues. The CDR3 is CASQGVSSTDTQYF. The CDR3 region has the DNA TGCGCCTCCCAGGGGGTATCGAGCACAGATACGCAGTATTTT.

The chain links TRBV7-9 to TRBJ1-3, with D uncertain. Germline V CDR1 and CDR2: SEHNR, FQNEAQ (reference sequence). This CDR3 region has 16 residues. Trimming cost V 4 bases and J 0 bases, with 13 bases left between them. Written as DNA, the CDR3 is TGTGCCAGCAGCTCCCTCGGTGCCCTCTCTGGAAACACCATATATTTT. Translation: CASSSLGALSGNTIYF.

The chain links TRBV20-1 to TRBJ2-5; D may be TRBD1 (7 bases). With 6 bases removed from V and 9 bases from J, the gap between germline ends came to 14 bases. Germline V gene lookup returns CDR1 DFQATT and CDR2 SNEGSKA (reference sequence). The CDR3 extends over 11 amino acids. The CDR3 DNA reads TGCAGTGCGGACAGGACGGGGGCCCAGTACTTC. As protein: CSADRTGAQYF.

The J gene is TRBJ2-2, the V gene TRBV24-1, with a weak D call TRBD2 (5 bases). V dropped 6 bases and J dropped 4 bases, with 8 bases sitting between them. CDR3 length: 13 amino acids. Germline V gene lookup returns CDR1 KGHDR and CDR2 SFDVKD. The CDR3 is CATSWAGTGELFF. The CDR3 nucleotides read TGTGCCACCAGTTGGGCGGGCACCGGGGAGCTGTTTTTT.

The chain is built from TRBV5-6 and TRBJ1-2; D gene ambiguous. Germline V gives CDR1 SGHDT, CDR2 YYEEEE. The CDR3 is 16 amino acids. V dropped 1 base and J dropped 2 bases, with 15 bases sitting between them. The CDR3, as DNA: TGTGCCAGCAGCTTGATAGATTCTCGGGAGAACTATGGCTACACCTTC. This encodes CASSLIDSRENYGYTF.

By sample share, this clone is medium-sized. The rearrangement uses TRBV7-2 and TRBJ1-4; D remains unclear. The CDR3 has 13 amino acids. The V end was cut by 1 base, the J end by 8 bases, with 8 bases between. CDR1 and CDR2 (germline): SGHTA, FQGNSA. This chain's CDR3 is CASSLERAEKLFF. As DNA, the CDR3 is TGTGCCAGCAGCTTAGAAAGGGCGGAAAAACTGTTTTTT.

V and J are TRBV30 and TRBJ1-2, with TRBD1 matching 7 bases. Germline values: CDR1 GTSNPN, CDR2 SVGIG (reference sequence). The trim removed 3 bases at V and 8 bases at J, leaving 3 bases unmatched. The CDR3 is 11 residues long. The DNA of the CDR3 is TGTGCCTGGAGCGCAGGGGGGGGCTACACCTTC. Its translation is CAWSAGGGYTF. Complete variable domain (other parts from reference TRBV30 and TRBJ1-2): SQTIHQWPATLVQPVGSPLSLECTVEGTSNPNLYWYRQAAGRGLQLLFYSVGIGQISSEVPQNLSASRPQDRQFILSSKKLLLSDSGFYLCAWSAGGGYTFGSGTRLTVV.

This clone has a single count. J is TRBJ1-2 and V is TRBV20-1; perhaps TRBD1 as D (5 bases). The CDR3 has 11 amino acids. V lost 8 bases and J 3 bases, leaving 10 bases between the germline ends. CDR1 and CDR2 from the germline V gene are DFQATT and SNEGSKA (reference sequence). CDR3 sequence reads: CSSPGDYGYTF. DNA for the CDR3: TGCAGTTCCCCGGGGGACTATGGCTACACCTTC.

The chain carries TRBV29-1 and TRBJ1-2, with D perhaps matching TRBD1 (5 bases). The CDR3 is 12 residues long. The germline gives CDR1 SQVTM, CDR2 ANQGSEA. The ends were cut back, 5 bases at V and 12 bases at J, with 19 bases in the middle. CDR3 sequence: CSVRTTGQGNTF. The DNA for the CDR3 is TGCAGCGTTAGGACAACCGGGCAGGGTAACACCTTC.

For the CDR3, the DNA is TGCGCCAGCAGCTTGGGACTAGCCGTCTCCTACGAGCAGTACTTC. As protein: CASSLGLAVSYEQYF. The chain has TRBV5-1 and TRBJ2-7; 7 nucleotides match TRBD2. Trimming cost V 0 bases and J 0 bases; bases outside gene matches: 3. Per germline, CDR1 SGHRS and CDR2 YFSETQ. The CDR3 is made up of 15 amino acids.

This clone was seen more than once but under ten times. The CDR3 DNA reads as TGTGCCACCAGTGGGGGCACGGACAGCAATCAGCCCCAGCATTTT. This translates into CATSGGTDSNQPQHF. This chain uses TRBV24-1 with TRBJ1-5, with a weak D call TRBD1 (5 bases). The CDR3 consists of 15 residues. Germline V gives CDR1 KGHDR, CDR2 SFDVKD. With 5 bases removed from V and 1 base from J, the gap between germline ends came to 11 bases.

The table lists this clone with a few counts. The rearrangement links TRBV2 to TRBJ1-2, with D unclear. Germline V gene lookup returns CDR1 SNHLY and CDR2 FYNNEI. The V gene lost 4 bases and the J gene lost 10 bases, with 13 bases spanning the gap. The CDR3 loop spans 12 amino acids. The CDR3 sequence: CASSGPFSFYTF. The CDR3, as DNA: TGTGCCAGCAGTGGACCCTTTTCGTTCTACACCTTC. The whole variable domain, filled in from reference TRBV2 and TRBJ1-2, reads EPEVTQTPSHQVTQMGQEVILRCVPISNHLYFYWYRQILGQKVEFLVSFYNNEISEKSEIFDDQFSVERPDGSNFTLKIRSTKLEDSAMYFCASSGPFSFYTFGSGTRLTVV.

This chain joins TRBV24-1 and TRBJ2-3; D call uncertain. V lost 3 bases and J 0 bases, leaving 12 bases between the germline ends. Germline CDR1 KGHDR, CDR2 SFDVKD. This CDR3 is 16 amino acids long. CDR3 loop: CATSDRQRSSTDTQYF. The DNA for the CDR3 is TGTGCCACCAGTGATCGTCAGCGCTCTAGCACAGATACGCAGTATTTT.

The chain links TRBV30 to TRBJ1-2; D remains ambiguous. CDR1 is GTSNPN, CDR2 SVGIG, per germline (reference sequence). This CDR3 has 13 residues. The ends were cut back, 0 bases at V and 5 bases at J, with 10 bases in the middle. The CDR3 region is CAWSVIAEYGYTF. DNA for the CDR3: TGTGCCTGGAGTGTTATAGCGGAGTATGGCTACACCTTC.

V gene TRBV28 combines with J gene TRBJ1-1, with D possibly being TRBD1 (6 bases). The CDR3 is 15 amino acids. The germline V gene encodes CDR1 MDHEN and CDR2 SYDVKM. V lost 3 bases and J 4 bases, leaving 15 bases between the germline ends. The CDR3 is CASSFNGGRGTEAFF. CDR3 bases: TGTGCCAGCAGTTTCAATGGGGGGCGCGGCACTGAAGCTTTCTTT.

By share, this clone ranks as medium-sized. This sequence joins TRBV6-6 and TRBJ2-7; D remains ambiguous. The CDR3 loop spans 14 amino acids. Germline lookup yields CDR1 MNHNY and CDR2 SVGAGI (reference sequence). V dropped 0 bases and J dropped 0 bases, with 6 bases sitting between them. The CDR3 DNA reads TGTGCCAGCAGTTACTCTGCCGGCTCCTACGAGCAGTACTTC. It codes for CASSYSAGSYEQYF.

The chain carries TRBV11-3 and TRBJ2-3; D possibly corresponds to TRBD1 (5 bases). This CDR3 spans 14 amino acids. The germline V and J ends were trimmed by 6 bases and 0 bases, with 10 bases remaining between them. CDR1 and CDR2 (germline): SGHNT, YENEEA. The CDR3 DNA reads TGTGCCAGCAGGCAGGGTCCTAGCACAGATACGCAGTATTTT. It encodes CASRQGPSTDTQYF. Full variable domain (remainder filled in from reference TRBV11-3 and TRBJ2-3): EAGVVQSPRYKIIEKKQPVAFWCNPISGHNTLYWYLQNLGQGPELLIRYENEEAVDDSQLPKDRFSAERLKGVDSTLKIQPAELGDSAVYLCASRQGPSTDTQYFGPGTRLTVL.

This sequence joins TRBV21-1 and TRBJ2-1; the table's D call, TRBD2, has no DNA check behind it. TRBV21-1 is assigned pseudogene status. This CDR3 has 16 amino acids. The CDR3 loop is CASSKRSSGPYNEQFF. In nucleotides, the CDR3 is TGTGCCAGCAGCAAACGGAGTAGCGGCCCCTACAATGAGCAGTTCTTC.